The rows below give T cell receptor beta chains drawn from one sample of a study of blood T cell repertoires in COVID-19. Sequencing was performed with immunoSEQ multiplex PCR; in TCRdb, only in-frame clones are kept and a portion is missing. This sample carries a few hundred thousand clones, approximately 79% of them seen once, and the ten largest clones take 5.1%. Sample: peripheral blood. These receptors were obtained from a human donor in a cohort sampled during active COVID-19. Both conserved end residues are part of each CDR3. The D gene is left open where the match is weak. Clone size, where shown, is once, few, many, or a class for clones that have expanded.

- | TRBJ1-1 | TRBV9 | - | TGTGCCAGCAGCGTAGTATGGACAACGTCTGAAGCTTTCTTT | CASSVVWTTSEAFF
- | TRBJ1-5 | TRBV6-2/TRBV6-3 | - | TGTGCCAGCAGCAGAGCTACAGGGATGGGAAACAATCAGCCCCAGCATTTT | CASSRATGMGNNQPQHF
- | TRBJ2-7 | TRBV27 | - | TGTGCCAGCAGTTTTTTACTCGGGGGAGGTTTTCGGTACTTC | CASSFLLGGGFRYF
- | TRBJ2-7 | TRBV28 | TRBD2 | TGTGCCAGCAGCTCCCCGACTAGCGGGAGGGTAAGCGAGCAGTACTTC | CASSSPTSGRVSEQYF
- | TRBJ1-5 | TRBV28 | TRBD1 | TGTGCCAGCAGTTCACCGGTGGGACAGAATAATCAGCCCCAGCATTTT | CASSSPVGQNNQPQHF
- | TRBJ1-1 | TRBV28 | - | TGTGCCAGCAGCCTCGCGGGGCCGATGAACACTGAAGCTTTCTTT | CASSLAGPMNTEAFF
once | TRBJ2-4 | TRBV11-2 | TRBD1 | TGTGCCAGCAGCCCCCGGGACAGACAAAACATTCAGTACTTC | CASSPRDRQNIQYF
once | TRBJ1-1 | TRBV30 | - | TGTGCCTGGAGTGTTATACGGGAGCCCGTCAATACTGAAGCTTTCTTT | CAWSVIREPVNTEAFF
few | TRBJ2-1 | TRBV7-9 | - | TGTGCCAGCAGCTTATTGCAGACTTCCTACAATGAGCAGTTCTTC | CASSLLQTSYNEQFF
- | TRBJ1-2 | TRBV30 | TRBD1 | TGTGCCTCGCTTGTGGGACAGGCGTTAATGCATGGCTACACCTTC | CASLVGQALMHGYTF
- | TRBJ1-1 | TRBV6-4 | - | TGTGCCAGCAGTGACCCCAGAGGGGGGGCGGGTGAAGCTTTCTTT | CASSDPRGGAGEAFF
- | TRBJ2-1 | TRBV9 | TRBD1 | TGTGCCAGCAGCCGAGCGGGGACAGGGAATTACAATGAGCAGTTCTTC | CASSRAGTGNYNEQFF
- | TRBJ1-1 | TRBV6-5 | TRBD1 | TGTGCCAGCAGTCCCTCCGGGACAGGGCATACTGAAGCTTTCTTT | CASSPSGTGHTEAFF
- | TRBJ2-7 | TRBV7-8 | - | TGTGCCAGCAGCTTATTAAGGGAGCGTAGCTCGATGGGGGAGCAGTACTTC | CASSLLRERSSMGEQYF
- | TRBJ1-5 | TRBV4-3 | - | TGCGCCAGCAGCCTGAGGTTAGATAGCAATCAGCCCCAGCATTTT | CASSLRLDSNQPQHF